A single sample gave rise to the 27 T cell receptor beta chains below, sequenced in a study of blood T cell repertoires in COVID-19 (dated by TCRdb to 2020 to 2022). Library preparation employed the immunoSEQ multiplex PCR assay. Not all clones reach the TCRdb copy of this immuneACCESS table, which keeps in-frame sequences only. Checked studies attribute under half of the gap to unresolved V genes and leave the rest unexplained. Counted in this sample were about 360,000 clones; 85% to 90% of them appeared once. The ten top clones hold about 3% of the sample. Source material: peripheral blood. These receptor sequences come from a human donor in a cohort sampled during active COVID-19.

The chain is built from TRBV5-6 and TRBJ1-1; D gene uncertain. This CDR3 is 11 amino acids long. The V and J ends lost 5 bases and 11 bases respectively, with 13 bases between them. The V gene's germline CDR1 is SGHDT and CDR2 YYEEEE. CDR3 residues: CASSFSSEAFF. The CDR3 DNA reads as TGTGCCAGCAGTTTCTCGTCGGAGGCTTTCTTT. The entire variable domain, with the rest obtained from reference TRBV5-6 and TRBJ1-1, is as follows: DAGVTQSPTHLIKTRGQQVTLRCSPKSGHDTVSWYQQALGQGPQFIFQYYEEEERQRGNFPDRFSGHQFPNYSSELNVNALLLGDSALYLCASSFSSEAFFGQGTRLTVV.

This sequence joins TRBV6-2 or TRBV6-3 and TRBJ1-5, with a possible D match to TRBD1 (5 bases). Germline V gene sequence: CDR1 MNHEY, CDR2 SVGEGT. V lost 5 bases and J lost 2, with 13 bases in between. This CDR3 contains 15 residues. The CDR3 coding sequence is TGTGCCAGCAGTCCAAGGGGATTGGGCAATCAGCCCCAGCATTTT. Residues: CASSPRGLGNQPQHF.

The chain has TRBV10-3 and TRBJ2-3, with 13 bases fitting TRBD2. The germline V gene has CDR1 ENHRY and CDR2 SYGVKD. Trimming took 4 bases from V and 4 from J; bases not matched to a gene: 11. CDR3 length equals 18 residues. The CDR3 nucleotides are TGTGCCATCAGTGGACAGCTACTAGCGGGGGGGAAGGCAGATACGCAGTATTTT. It is translated as CAISGQLLAGGKADTQYF.

This clone showed up just a few times. The V call is TRBV7-9, the J call TRBJ1-1; a weak D match, TRBD1 (6 bases). The CDR3 loop spans 15 amino acids. Trimming cost V 4 bases and J 1 base, with 13 bases left between them. Looked up from germline, CDR1 is SEHNR and CDR2 is FQNEAQ (reference sequence). CDR3 nucleotides: TGTGCCAGCAGCTCAACACCACAGGGGAACACTGAAGCTTTCTTT. Protein sequence: CASSSTPQGNTEAFF.

The CDR3 coding sequence is TGTGCCACCAGCAGAGGCAGGAGGAGCGGGGGGTCCCCTAACTATGGCTACACCTTC. Translating gives CATSRGRRSGGSPNYGYTF. J is TRBJ1-2 and V is TRBV15, with TRBD1 as a possible D gene (5 bases). The V gene's germline CDR1 is LNHNV and CDR2 YYDKDF (reference sequence). The CDR3 runs to 19 residues. Trimming removed 1 base from V and 0 bases from J, with 21 bases in between.

The chain links TRBV5-1 to TRBJ1-5; D is uncertain. The germline V gene has CDR1 SGHRS and CDR2 YFSETQ. The length of the CDR3 is 15 residues. V was cut by 1 base and J by 3 bases, with 11 bases left in between. The CDR3, as DNA: TGCGCCAGCAGCTTGTCTGGGCAGTCCAATCAGCCCCAGCATTTT. This translates into CASSLSGQSNQPQHF.

This sequence joins TRBV28 and TRBJ2-7, with D possibly being TRBD2 (6 bases). The CDR3 extends over 18 amino acids. The V gene lost 3 bases and the J gene lost 0 bases, with 21 bases spanning the gap. Germline V CDR1 and CDR2: MDHEN, SYDVKM. CDR3 sequence reads: CASSFLGPDSGSSYEQYF. Written as DNA, the CDR3 is TGTGCCAGCAGTTTCCTAGGGCCCGATAGCGGAAGCTCCTACGAGCAGTACTTC.

The chain employs TRBV3-1 (or the pseudogene TRBV3-2) and TRBJ2-3; 8 bases fit TRBD2. The V gene end was trimmed by 5 bases and the J gene end by 4 bases; junction bases not matched to a gene: 11. Germline V lookup: CDR1 LGHDT, CDR2 YNNKEL (reference sequence). This CDR3 contains 16 residues. The CDR3 loop reads CASSVITSGEADTQYF. CDR3 coding DNA: TGTGCCAGCAGCGTCATAACTAGCGGAGAGGCAGATACGCAGTATTTT.

CDR3 in amino acids: CASSSLYAHRGYAVNYGYTF. The CDR3 DNA reads as TGTGCCAGCAGTTCCTTATATGCCCACAGGGGGTATGCTGTTAACTATGGCTACACCTTC. The J gene is TRBJ1-2, the V gene TRBV28; 8 nucleotides align to TRBD1. This CDR3 is built from 20 residues. V was pared by 4 bases and J by 1 base, with 20 bases of the junction left unmatched. CDR1 and CDR2 from the germline V gene are MDHEN and SYDVKM.

As to this clone: One end of the junction fails to match germline, which may point to a read error. The chain has TRBV7-8 and TRBJ2-5; the D gene is possibly TRBD1 (5 bases). Germline CDR1 reads SGHVS; CDR2 reads FQNEAQ. The CDR3 length is 15 residues. The CDR3 here is CASSLLTAIREAQYF. The CDR3 DNA reads TGTGCCAGCAGCTTATTGACAGCCATACGAGAGGCCCAGTACTTC. Full variable domain (outside the CDR3, taken from reference TRBV7-8 and TRBJ2-5): GAGVSQSPRYKVAKRGQDVALRCDPISGHVSLFWYQQALGQGPEFLTYFQNEAQLDKSGLPSDRFFAERPEGSVSTLKIQRTQQEDSAVYLCASSLLTAIREAQYFGPGTRLLVL.

The rearrangement joins TRBV11-3 to TRBJ2-1; 7 bases are a match to TRBD2. V was pared by 4 bases and J by 8 bases, with 17 bases of the junction left unmatched. CDR3 length: 17 residues. CDR1 is SGHNT and CDR2 is YENEEA in the germline V gene. DNA of the CDR3: TGTGCCAGCAGCTCGCGGGCGGGAGCGGGCCTAGCGGATGAGCAGTTCTTC. Translation gives CASSSRAGAGLADEQFF.

J is TRBJ2-7 and V is TRBV30, with 9 positions matching TRBD1. The CDR3 is 14 residues long. The V and J ends lost 5 bases and 12 bases, in that order; junction bases with no gene match: 17. Germline V gene data show CDR1 as GTSNPN and CDR2 as SVGIG (reference sequence). CDR3 protein: CAWGKQGAPLVGYF. The DNA of the CDR3 is TGTGCCTGGGGGAAACAGGGGGCCCCACTGGTGGGGTACTTC.

This rearrangement joins TRBV6-5 to TRBJ2-1; D possibly corresponds to TRBD2 (5 bases). The V end lost 4 bases, the J end lost 14 bases, and 12 bases lay between the germline ends. CDR3 size: 11 residues. Per the germline V gene, CDR1 is MNHEY and CDR2 is SVGAGI. The CDR3 region is CASSSAGLEFF. DNA for the CDR3: TGTGCCAGCAGTTCGGCGGGTCTGGAGTTCTTC.

V and J are TRBV20-1 and TRBJ2-1, with no clear D. Germline V gene data show CDR1 as DFQATT and CDR2 as SNEGSKA (reference sequence). The CDR3 runs 11 residues. Trimming removed 4 bases at V and 7 bases at J, with 8 bases between. CDR3 nucleotide sequence: TGCAGTGCTACTAGGTTAAATGAGCAGTTCTTC. The encoded protein is CSATRLNEQFF.

The chain combines TRBV30 with TRBJ1-3; D is possibly TRBD1 (5 bases). Germline-derived CDR1 and CDR2 are GTSNPN and SVGIG (reference sequence). Trimming pared 4 bases from V and 0 bases from J, leaving 10 bases between. The CDR3 runs 14 residues. The CDR3 loop reads CAWTAGYSGNTIYF. CDR3 sequence (DNA): TGTGCCTGGACTGCAGGGTACTCTGGAAACACCATATATTTT.

This chain joins TRBV7-2 and TRBJ2-3, with 8 bases aligning to TRBD2. The CDR3 runs 13 residues. V lost 6 bases, J lost 9 bases, and 8 bases stayed unmatched. Germline V gives CDR1 SGHTA, CDR2 FQGNSA. The DNA for the CDR3 is TGTGCCAGCAGTCCGGGCGGGGGGATCACGCAGTATTTT. This gives the protein CASSPGGGITQYF. Complete variable domain (other parts from reference TRBV7-2 and TRBJ2-3): GAGVSQSPSNKVTEKGKDVELRCDPISGHTALYWYRQSLGQGLEFLIYFQGNSAPDKSGLPSDRFSAERTGGSVSTLTIQRTQQEDSAVYLCASSPGGGITQYFGPGTRLTVL.

This rearrangement joins TRBV19 to TRBJ1-5; possible D gene TRBD1, 5 bases. Germline V gene lookup returns CDR1 LNHDA and CDR2 SQIVND (reference sequence). The CDR3 spans 15 residues. V was cut by 3 bases and J by 1 base, with 10 bases left in between. The CDR3 reads CASSIRVESNQPQHF. The CDR3 DNA follows: TGTGCCAGTAGTATCAGGGTTGAGAGCAATCAGCCCCAGCATTTT.

The chain combines TRBV5-1 with TRBJ2-7; D perhaps matches TRBD2 (5 bases). Germline-derived CDR1 and CDR2 are SGHRS and YFSETQ. This CDR3 contains 15 residues. The ends were cut back, 2 bases at V and 2 bases at J, with 14 bases in the middle. The CDR3 DNA is TGCGCCAGCAGCTTTGGTGAGGGCAGGACCTACGAGCAGTACTTC. Translation gives CASSFGEGRTYEQYF. The whole variable domain, filled in from reference TRBV5-1 and TRBJ2-7, reads KAGVTQTPRYLIKTRGQQVTLSCSPISGHRSVSWYQQTPGQGLQFLFEYFSETQRNKGNFPGRFSGRQFSNSRSEMNVSTLELGDSALYLCASSFGEGRTYEQYFGPGTRLTVT.

The chain joins TRBV9 to TRBJ2-5; 7 bases are shared with TRBD2. The CDR3 covers 15 residues. Germline trimming cut 1 base from V and 1 base from J; bases unmatched to any gene: 4. CDR1 and CDR2 (germline): SGDLS, YYNGEE. CDR3 DNA sequence: TGTGCCAGCAGCGTAACGTGGGGGGGCCAAGAGACCCAGTACTTC. Encoded protein: CASSVTWGGQETQYF.

This clone appeared a single time. The genes are TRBV25-1 and TRBJ2-3; 8 nucleotides align to TRBD2. This CDR3 has 14 residues. Germline CDR1 and CDR2: MGHDK and SYGVNS. Trimming took 5 bases from V and 6 from J; bases not matched to a gene: 7. CDR3 residues: CASSIPGGSDTQYF. The CDR3 DNA reads TGTGCCAGCAGTATCCCGGGGGGGTCCGATACGCAGTATTTT. Full variable domain (remainder filled in from reference TRBV25-1 and TRBJ2-3): EADIYQTPRYLVIGTGKKITLECSQTMGHDKMYWYQQDPGMELHLIHYSYGVNSTEKGDLSSESTVSRIRTEHFPLTLESARPSHTSQYLCASSIPGGSDTQYFGPGTRLTVL.

This chain uses TRBV7-9 with TRBJ2-2; 10 positions agree with TRBD2. The CDR3 runs to 15 residues. Looked up from germline, CDR1 is SEHNR and CDR2 is FQNEAQ (reference sequence). The ends lost 5 bases at V and 6 bases at J; junction bases unmatched: 6. The CDR3 is CASSTLAGAAGELFF. The CDR3 nucleotides read TGTGCCAGCAGCACCCTAGCGGGAGCTGCCGGGGAGCTGTTTTTT.

V and J are TRBV5-4 and TRBJ2-7; TRBD1 aligns across 9 bases. The germline CDR1 and CDR2 sequences are SGHNT and YYREEE (reference sequence). V shed 4 bases, J shed 3 bases, and the junction held 8 bases outside the gene matches. The CDR3 runs to 15 residues. As DNA, the CDR3 is TGTGCCAGCAGCCCAGGACAGGGGTGGATCTACGAGCAGTACTTC. Amino acids: CASSPGQGWIYEQYF. Full variable domain (rest looked up from reference TRBV5-4 and TRBJ2-7): ETGVTQSPTHLIKTRGQQVTLRCSSQSGHNTVSWYQQALGQGPQFIFQYYREEENGRGNFPPRFSGLQFPNYSSELNVNALELDDSALYLCASSPGQGWIYEQYFGPGTRLTVT.

The V gene is TRBV3-1 (or the pseudogene TRBV3-2), the J gene TRBJ1-2; a weak D match, TRBD1 (5 bases). The germline V gene has CDR1 LGHDT and CDR2 YNNKEL (reference sequence). The CDR3 totals 13 residues. Trimming left V 4 bases short and J 4 bases short, with 10 bases between. The CDR3 protein is CASSLDRFYGYTF. The CDR3 region has the DNA TGTGCCAGCAGCCTAGACAGATTCTATGGCTACACCTTC.

The chain links TRBV3-1 (or the pseudogene TRBV3-2) to TRBJ1-2, with 9 bases identical to TRBD1. There are 14 residues in the CDR3. CDR1 and CDR2 from the germline V gene are LGHDT and YNNKEL (reference sequence). Germline trimming cut 5 bases from V and 8 bases from J; bases unmatched to any gene: 9. This CDR3 reads CASSIRDRDWGYTF. The CDR3 coding sequence is TGTGCCAGCAGCATCCGGGACAGGGACTGGGGCTACACCTTC.

The V gene is TRBV2, the J gene TRBJ2-1; D is ambiguous. The CDR3 has 15 amino acids. The germline CDR1 and CDR2 sequences are SNHLY and FYNNEI. Trimming removed 7 bases at V and 1 base at J, with 14 bases between. Here the CDR3 reads CASTYLVGSYNEQFF. In DNA form, the CDR3 reads TGTGCCAGCACTTATCTCGTCGGGTCCTACAATGAGCAGTTCTTC.

The V call is TRBV24-1, the J call TRBJ2-1; 8 bases map to TRBD1. The CDR3 runs 16 residues. Trimming at V came to 2 bases and at J to 4 bases, leaving 6 bases not matched to a gene. Germline lookup yields CDR1 KGHDR and CDR2 SFDVKD. The CDR3 bases are TGTGCCACCAGTGATTCCGGACAGGGAATGTACAATGAGCAGTTCTTC. Its translation is CATSDSGQGMYNEQFF.

The chain couples TRBV18 to TRBJ2-7; 8 bases map to TRBD1. The V gene end was trimmed by 5 bases and the J gene end by 4 bases; junction bases not matched to a gene: 4. The CDR3 contains 13 residues. CDR1 is KGHSH, CDR2 LQKENI, per germline. The CDR3 bases are TGTGCCAGCTCAGCAGGACAGGGATACGAGCAGTACTTC. Translating gives CASSAGQGYEQYF.